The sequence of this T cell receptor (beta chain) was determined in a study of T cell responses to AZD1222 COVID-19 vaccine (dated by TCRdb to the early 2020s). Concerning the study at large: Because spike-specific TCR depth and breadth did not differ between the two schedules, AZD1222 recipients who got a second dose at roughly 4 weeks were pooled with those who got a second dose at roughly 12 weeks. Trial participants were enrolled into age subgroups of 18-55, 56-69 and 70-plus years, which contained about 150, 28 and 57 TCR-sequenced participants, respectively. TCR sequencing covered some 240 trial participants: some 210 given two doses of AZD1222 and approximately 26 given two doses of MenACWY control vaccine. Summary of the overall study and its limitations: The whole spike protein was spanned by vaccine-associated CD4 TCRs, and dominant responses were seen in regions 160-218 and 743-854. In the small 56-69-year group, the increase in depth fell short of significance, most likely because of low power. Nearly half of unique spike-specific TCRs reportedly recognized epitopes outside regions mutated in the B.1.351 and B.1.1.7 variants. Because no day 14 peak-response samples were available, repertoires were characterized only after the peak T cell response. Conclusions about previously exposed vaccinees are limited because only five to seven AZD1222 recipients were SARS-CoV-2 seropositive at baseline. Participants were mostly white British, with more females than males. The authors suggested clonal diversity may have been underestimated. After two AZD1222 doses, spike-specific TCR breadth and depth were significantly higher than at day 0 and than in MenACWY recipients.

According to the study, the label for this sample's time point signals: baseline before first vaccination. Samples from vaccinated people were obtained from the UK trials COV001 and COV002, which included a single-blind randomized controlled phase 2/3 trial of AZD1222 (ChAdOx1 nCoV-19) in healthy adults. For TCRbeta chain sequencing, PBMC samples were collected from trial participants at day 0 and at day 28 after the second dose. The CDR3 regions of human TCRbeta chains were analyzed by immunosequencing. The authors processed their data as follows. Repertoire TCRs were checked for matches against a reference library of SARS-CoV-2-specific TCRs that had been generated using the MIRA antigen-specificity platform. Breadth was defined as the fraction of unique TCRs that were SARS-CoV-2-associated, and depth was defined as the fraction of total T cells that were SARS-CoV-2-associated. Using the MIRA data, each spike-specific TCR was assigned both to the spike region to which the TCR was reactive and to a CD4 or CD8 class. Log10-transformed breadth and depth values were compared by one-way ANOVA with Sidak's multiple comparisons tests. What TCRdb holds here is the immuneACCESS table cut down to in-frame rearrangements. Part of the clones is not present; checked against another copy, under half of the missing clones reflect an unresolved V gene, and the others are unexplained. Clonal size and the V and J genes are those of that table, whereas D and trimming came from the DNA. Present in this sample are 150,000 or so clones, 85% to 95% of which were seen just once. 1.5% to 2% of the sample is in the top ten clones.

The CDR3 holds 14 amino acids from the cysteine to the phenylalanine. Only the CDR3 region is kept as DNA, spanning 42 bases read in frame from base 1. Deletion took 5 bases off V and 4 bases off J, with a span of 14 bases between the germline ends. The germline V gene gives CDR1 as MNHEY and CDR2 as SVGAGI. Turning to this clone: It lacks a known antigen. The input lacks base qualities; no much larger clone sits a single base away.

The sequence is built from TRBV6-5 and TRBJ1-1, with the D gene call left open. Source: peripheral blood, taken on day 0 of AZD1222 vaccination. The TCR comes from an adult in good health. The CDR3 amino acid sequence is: CASSKPGFSTEAFF. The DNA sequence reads TGTGCCAGCAGTAAACCAGGCTTTTCCACTGAAGCTTTCTTT.